The next 10 T cell receptor beta chains were all read from a single sample in a study of T cells in Graves' hyperthyroidism and ophthalmopathy. Amplified TCR beta CDR3 regions came from RNA transcripts. Using the HTBI primer set, a first-round RT-PCR was run on the TCR CDR3. Via MiXCR, TCRdb re-called the multiplex PCR reads, giving one row per CDR3 protein. The data contain over 500,000 distinct CDR3 sequences, about 15% of them seen just once; the ten biggest clones take up approximately 15%. Material: blood. Receptors were obtained from a woman in her forties with Graves' hyperthyroidism.

This clonotype was counted many times. The CDR3 loop is CSAEAGSSYNEQFF. The CDR3 DNA sequence: TGCAGTGCGGAAGCGGGTAGCTCCTACAATGAGCAGTTCTTC. This rearrangement joins TRBV20-1 to TRBJ2-1; D is possibly TRBD2 (6 bases). V was trimmed by 6 bases and J by 0 bases, leaving 12 bases between them. This CDR3 has 14 residues. Germline assignment: CDR1 DFQATT and CDR2 SNEGSKA (reference sequence).

The sample holds many counts of this clonotype. The genes are TRBV7-9 and TRBJ2-7, with D perhaps being TRBD1 or TRBD2 (6 bases each). This CDR3 comprises 14 residues. Germline V CDR1 and CDR2: SEHNR, FQNEAQ (reference sequence). Deletions cut 4 bases from V and 6 bases from J, with 16 bases between. The CDR3 sequence is CASSSGLGGGEQYF. CDR3 bases: TGTGCCAGCAGCTCGGGACTGGGGGGCGGCGAGCAGTACTTC.

This clonotype was seen just once. The gene calls are TRBV9 and TRBJ2-5; D perhaps matches TRBD2 (5 bases). V was shortened by 0 bases and J by 5 bases, with 11 bases between the two germline ends. Germline CDR1 and CDR2: SGDLS and YYNGEE. This CDR3 is built from 14 residues. CDR3 residues: CASSVESGGETQYF. The DNA for the CDR3 is TGTGCCAGCAGCGTAGAGAGCGGTGGGGAGACCCAGTACTTC.

This clonotype was observed at least ten times. The rearrangement links TRBV12-3 or TRBV12-4 to TRBJ2-3; D not certain. Trimming pared 8 bases from V and 1 base from J, leaving 16 bases between. This CDR3 has 15 amino acids. CDR3 region: CASQPWPPGTDTQYF. In DNA form, the CDR3 reads TGTGCCAGCCAACCGTGGCCGCCGGGCACAGATACGCAGTATTTT.

This clonotype was observed many times. The chain links TRBV27 to TRBJ2-7; D gene unclear. The germline V gene encodes CDR1 MNHEY and CDR2 SMNVEV (reference sequence). The CDR3 loop spans 15 amino acids. Trimming took 5 bases from V and 0 from J, leaving 14 bases between them. The CDR3 DNA reads as TGTGCCAGCAGTAAAAGTCGGCCTAGCTCCTACGAGCAGTACTTC. As protein: CASSKSRPSSYEQYF.

There are many counts of this clonotype. The chain is built from TRBV28 and TRBJ2-7; 9 bases are a match to TRBD2. The CDR3 covers 17 residues. Losses at the gene ends were 2 bases for V and 2 bases for J; bases not matched to a gene: 10. CDR1 and CDR2 (germline): MDHEN, SYDVKM. DNA of the CDR3: TGTGCCAGCAGTTTAGAGGGGCTAGCGGGATTAACCTACGAGCAGTACTTC. The encoded protein is CASSLEGLAGLTYEQYF.

At least ten counts were recorded for this clonotype. Here the CDR3 reads CAISESVGDWEQYF. CDR3 DNA: TGTGCCATCAGTGAGTCTGTAGGGGACTGGGAGCAGTACTTC. The chain combines TRBV10-3 with TRBJ2-7, with D possibly being TRBD2 (6 bases). V lost 0 bases and J lost 7, with 13 bases in between. CDR3 size: 14 residues. Germline CDR1 and CDR2: ENHRY and SYGVKD.

There are many counts of this clonotype. The chain links TRBV6-1 to TRBJ2-7; TRBD2 aligns across 9 bases. There are 17 residues in the CDR3. Trimming took 4 bases from V and 1 from J; bases not matched to a gene: 11. Germline V gives CDR1 MNHNS, CDR2 SASEGT. Here the CDR3 DNA reads TGTGCCAGCAGTGTCCCTGCGGGAGGGCCCTCGTCCTACGAGCAGTACTTC. This gives the protein CASSVPAGGPSSYEQYF.

This clonotype was seen repeatedly, ten times or more. The V call is TRBV9, the J call TRBJ2-7; 10 positions match TRBD2. The CDR3 length is 17 residues. The J segment lost 1 base and the V segment lost 4 bases, leaving 11 bases of the junction unmatched. Germline V gene lookup returns CDR1 SGDLS and CDR2 YYNGEE. The CDR3 here is CASSPNNGLADSYEQYF. The DNA of the CDR3 is TGTGCCAGCAGCCCAAACAACGGACTAGCGGATTCCTACGAGCAGTACTTC.

This clonotype showed up just a few times. A much larger clone lies one base from this, so it may be a read error. This chain uses TRBV28 with TRBJ1-4; 8 bases match TRBD1. The ends lost 4 bases at V and 7 bases at J; junction bases unmatched: 5. The CDR3 totals 14 residues. Germline V gene data show CDR1 as MDHEN and CDR2 as SYDVKM. The CDR3 bases are TGTGCCAGCAGTTCGACAGGGGATGGTGAAAAACTGTTTTTT. Translation gives CASSSTGDGEKLFF. Using reference TRBV28 and TRBJ1-4 for the parts outside the CDR3, the full variable domain is DVKVTQSSRYLVKRTGEKVFLECVQDMDHENMFWYRQDPGLGLRLIYFSYDVKMKEKGDIPEGYSVSREKKERFSLILESASTNQTSMYLCASSSTGDGEKLFFGSGTQLSVL.